This TCR beta chain was profiled in a study of cytomegalovirus exposure and HLA in healthy donors. This clone was observed a single time. The PCR had 60 Vbeta and 13 Jbeta primers. Only in-frame clones appear in the TCRdb table, and some are missing; sequencing was by immunoSEQ multiplex PCR. The sample includes approximately 150,000 clones, around 77% of them seen just once. Germline V gene data show CDR1 as SNHLY and CDR2 as FYNNEI. The trim removed 6 bases at V and 4 bases at J, leaving 9 bases unmatched. The CDR3 totals 15 residues. Material: PBMCs. This chain links TRBV2 with TRBJ2-7; 10 bases map to TRBD1. The clonotype originates from a woman in her fifties or sixties in good health and CMV-seronegative. CDR3 sequence (DNA): TGTGCCAGCAGGCCGGGACAGGGGTTCCGTTACGAGCAGTACTTC. This gives the protein CASRPGQGFRYEQYF.